The subject of this entry is one T cell receptor beta chain. This clonotype has a count of ten or more. There is no known antigen for this receptor. The record has no base qualities; no much larger clone is one base away. The sample comes from a study of liver allograft versus peripheral blood T cells (TCRdb year 2020). General notes on the study: In liver transplant recipients, the study looked at T cell receptor repertoires in the peripheral blood and set them against the repertoires found within the transplanted livers. General findings and caveats noted by the study authors: T cell receptor repertoires inside liver allografts were reported to differ from those detected in peripheral blood.

Reads for this sample came from an Illumina MiSeq. Using fastp trimming at Q25 and MiXCR clonotype assembly, TCRdb reanalyzed the public sequencing data and kept in-frame beta chains. Entries are consolidated by CDR3 protein sequence, retaining the most common genes and DNA. Recorded for this sample are more than 9,000 distinct CDR3 sequences; about 18% of them occurred a single time. The leading ten clones occupy 1.5% to 2% of the sample. The cysteine opens and the phenylalanine closes a CDR3 of 18 amino acids. Just CDR3 DNA is preserved here, 54 bases in frame from base 1. Trimming takes 1 base off V and 0 bases off J; junction bases not matched to a gene: 5. The germline V gene provides CDR1 SGHDN and CDR2 FVKESK.

The receptor's source is a human patient who had a liver transplant. Some T cells may have been brought in with the graft after a transplant. The receptor chain draws on TRBV14 and TRBJ2-2; TRBD2 aligns with 10 central bases. The sequenced DNA: TGTGCCAGCAGCCAAGTCACTAGCGGGACCTCGAACACCGGGGAGCTGTTTTTT. This codes for CASSQVTSGTSNTGELFF.